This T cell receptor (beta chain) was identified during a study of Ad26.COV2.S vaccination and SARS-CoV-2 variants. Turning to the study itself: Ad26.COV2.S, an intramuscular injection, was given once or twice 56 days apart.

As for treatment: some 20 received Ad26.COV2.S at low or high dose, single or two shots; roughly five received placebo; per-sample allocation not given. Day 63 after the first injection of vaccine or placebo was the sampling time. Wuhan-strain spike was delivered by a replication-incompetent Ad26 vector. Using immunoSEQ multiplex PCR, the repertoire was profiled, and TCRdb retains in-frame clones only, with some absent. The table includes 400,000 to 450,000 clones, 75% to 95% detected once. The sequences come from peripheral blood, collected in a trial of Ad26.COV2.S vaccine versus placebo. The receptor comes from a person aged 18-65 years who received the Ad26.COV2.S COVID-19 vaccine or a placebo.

The CDR3 DNA reads as TGTGCCAGCAGCAACGGACAGGGAATAGTCACAGATACGCAGTATTTT. It encodes CASSNGQGIVTDTQYF. The rearrangement uses TRBV7-8 and TRBJ2-3; the match to TRBD1 covers 8 bases. This CDR3 contains 16 residues. The trim removed 5 bases at V and 2 bases at J, leaving 9 bases unmatched. Germline V lookup: CDR1 SGHVS, CDR2 FQNEAQ.